Presented here are 15 T cell receptor beta chains from one specimen sequenced in a study of CD8 T cells in Susac syndrome. RNA totalling roughly 0.45 to 1 ug underwent reverse transcription with random hexamers. TCRdb processed the immunoSEQ multiplex PCR reads anew with MiXCR; each CDR3 protein has one entry. The table lists more than 150,000 distinct CDR3 sequences, 92% of them singletons. Source material: CD4+ T cells from PBMCs. Receptors were obtained from a human donor in good health.

J is TRBJ2-5 and V is TRBV19; D not resolved. The length of the CDR3 is 13 residues. The germline CDR1 and CDR2 sequences are LNHDA and SQIVND (reference sequence). V lost 5 bases to trimming and J lost 5 bases, with 12 bases between them. CDR3 coding DNA: TGTGCCAGTAGTTCTTTCACCCTGGAGACCCAGTACTTC. Amino acids: CASSSFTLETQYF.

This clonotype has a single count. V usage is TRBV20-1 and J usage is TRBJ2-7; 8 bases match TRBD1. The CDR3 runs 13 residues. Germline V CDR1 and CDR2: DFQATT, SNEGSKA (reference sequence). V shed 2 bases, J shed 5 bases, and the junction held 5 bases outside the gene matches. The CDR3: CSARLDRGDEQYF. The CDR3 nucleotides are TGCAGTGCTAGATTAGACAGGGGAGACGAGCAGTACTTC.

V gene TRBV6-5 combines with J gene TRBJ1-4; TRBD1 matches at 9 bases. Losses at the gene ends were 0 bases for V and 7 bases for J; bases not matched to a gene: 3. Germline loops: CDR1 MNHEY, CDR2 SVGAGI. This CDR3 region has 15 residues. The CDR3 DNA sequence: TGTGCCAGCAGTTACTCGGGACAGGGATTTGAAAAACTGTTTTTT. The encoded protein is CASSYSGQGFEKLFF.

This chain's CDR3 is CASSQDAWTSGAINEQFF. The CDR3 DNA sequence: TGTGCCAGCAGCCAGGATGCGTGGACTAGCGGGGCAATAAATGAGCAGTTCTTC. The chain is built from TRBV14 and TRBJ2-1, with 12 bases aligning to TRBD2. The germline V gene has CDR1 SGHDN and CDR2 FVKESK. The J segment lost 7 bases and the V segment lost 3 bases, leaving 13 bases of the junction unmatched. The CDR3 has 18 amino acids.

V usage is TRBV6-1 and J usage is TRBJ1-2, with D unclear. There are 13 residues in the CDR3. The germline gives CDR1 MNHNS, CDR2 SASEGT. Between the trimmed V and J ends, which lost 5 bases and 4 bases, there was a span of 11 bases. In DNA form, the CDR3 reads TGTGCCAGCAGTCAGGCAGACGCCTATGGCTACACCTTC. This encodes CASSQADAYGYTF.

The CDR3 sequence: CASRSDRGRGGELFF. The CDR3, as DNA: TGTGCCAGCAGGTCGGACAGGGGCCGTGGCGGGGAGCTGTTTTTT. J is TRBJ2-2 and V is TRBV2, with 9 bases identical to TRBD1. Germline trimming cut 6 bases from V and 7 bases from J; bases unmatched to any gene: 9. This CDR3 region has 15 residues. The germline V gene has CDR1 SNHLY and CDR2 FYNNEI. Full variable domain (remainder filled in from reference TRBV2 and TRBJ2-2): EPEVTQTPSHQVTQMGQEVILRCVPISNHLYFYWYRQILGQKVEFLVSFYNNEISEKSEIFDDQFSVERPDGSNFTLKIRSTKLEDSAMYFCASRSDRGRGGELFFGEGSRLTVL.

J is TRBJ2-6 and V is TRBV29-1, with D perhaps assigned TRBD1 or TRBD2 (5 bases each). The CDR3 totals 13 residues. Germline CDR1 is SQVTM and CDR2 is ANQGSEA. V was cut by 7 bases and J by 4 bases, with 11 bases left in between. The CDR3 sequence: CSAGTDGANVLTF. In nucleotides, the CDR3 is TGCAGCGCCGGGACGGACGGGGCCAACGTCCTGACTTTC. Full variable domain (outside the CDR3, taken from reference TRBV29-1 and TRBJ2-6): SAVISQKPSRDICQRGTSLTIQCQVDSQVTMMFWYRQQPGQSLTLIATANQGSEATYESGFVIDKFPISRPNLTFSTLTVSNMSPEDSSIYLCSAGTDGANVLTFGAGSRLTVL.

The chain couples TRBV7-9 to TRBJ1-1; 8 bases align to TRBD1. CDR1 SEHNR and CDR2 FQNEAQ come from the germline V gene (reference sequence). V shed 3 bases and J 3 bases; nucleotides not matched to a gene: 6. This CDR3 region has 15 residues. The CDR3 region has the DNA TGTGCCAGCAGCTTTAACCCGGACAGGGACACTGAAGCTTTCTTT. As protein: CASSFNPDRDTEAFF.

The rearrangement links TRBV18 to TRBJ2-7; D is possibly TRBD1 or TRBD2 (6 bases each). Germline V gene lookup returns CDR1 KGHSH and CDR2 LQKENI. The CDR3 extends over 16 amino acids. Trimming took 6 bases from V and 4 from J, leaving 22 bases between them. The CDR3 region is CASSPKQGSRGYEQYF. The CDR3 coding sequence is TGTGCCAGCTCGCCCAAGCAGGGGAGTCGGGGGTACGAGCAGTACTTC.

The genes are TRBV28 and TRBJ2-7, with 8 bases fitting TRBD1. Germline V gene sequence: CDR1 MDHEN, CDR2 SYDVKM. The CDR3 contains 14 residues. Unmatched junction bases numbered 10, after V lost 5 bases and J lost 7 bases. The CDR3 DNA sequence: TGTGCCAGCAGTCCGGGACAGGCCCTTAGAGAGCAGTACTTC. Its protein is CASSPGQALREQYF.

V usage is TRBV6-5 and J usage is TRBJ2-3, with a weak D call TRBD2 (5 bases). The V end lost 6 bases, the J end lost 5 bases, and 15 bases lay between the germline ends. There are 14 residues in the CDR3. Germline lookup yields CDR1 MNHEY and CDR2 SVGAGI. The CDR3 nucleotides read TGTGCCAGCAGCCCAAGTGCTACTAGAGATACGCAGTATTTT. Translation: CASSPSATRDTQYF.

This clonotype appeared a few times. The chain carries TRBV28 and TRBJ1-5; D gene uncertain. This CDR3 is built from 12 residues. The germline gives CDR1 MDHEN, CDR2 SYDVKM. V was trimmed by 5 bases and J by 6 bases, leaving 8 bases between them. In nucleotides, the CDR3 is TGTGCCAGCAGTCCCAGTGGTCAGCCCCAGCATTTT. Translation gives CASSPSGQPQHF.

V and J are TRBV29-1 and TRBJ1-1, with 8 positions matching TRBD1. This CDR3 has 15 amino acids. The germline V gene has CDR1 SQVTM and CDR2 ANQGSEA. The trim removed 1 base at V and 1 base at J, leaving 5 bases unmatched. CDR3 sequence: CSVEVLGTGNTEAFF. CDR3 DNA: TGCAGCGTTGAAGTTTTGGGGACAGGGAACACTGAAGCTTTCTTT.

The V gene is TRBV7-2, the J gene TRBJ2-7; weak D call: TRBD1 (6 bases). Trimming stripped 4 bases from V and 5 bases from J, with 12 bases between. This CDR3 region has 13 residues. Germline CDR1 reads SGHTA; CDR2 reads FQGNSA. The CDR3 loop is CASSSDTGNEQYF. CDR3 in DNA: TGTGCCAGCAGCTCTGATACAGGGAACGAGCAGTACTTC. The complete variable domain, with remaining parts taken from reference TRBV7-2 and TRBJ2-7, reads GAGVSQSPSNKVTEKGKDVELRCDPISGHTALYWYRQSLGQGLEFLIYFQGNSAPDKSGLPSDRFSAERTGGSVSTLTIQRTQQEDSAVYLCASSSDTGNEQYFGPGTRLTVT.

The chain carries TRBV7-8 and TRBJ2-7; 9 bases agree with TRBD2. With V trimmed by 1 base and J by 2 bases, 3 bases remained unmatched. This CDR3 is 15 amino acids long. Germline CDR1 is SGHVS and CDR2 is FQNEAQ. CDR3 sequence reads: CASSLGLAGPYEQYF. The CDR3 DNA sequence: TGTGCCAGCAGCTTAGGTCTAGCGGGACCCTACGAGCAGTACTTC. The whole variable domain, filled in from reference TRBV7-8 and TRBJ2-7, reads GAGVSQSPRYKVAKRGQDVALRCDPISGHVSLFWYQQALGQGPEFLTYFQNEAQLDKSGLPSDRFFAERPEGSVSTLKIQRTQQEDSAVYLCASSLGLAGPYEQYFGPGTRLTVT.